A single sample gave rise to the 15 T cell receptor beta chains below, sequenced in a study of cytomegalovirus exposure and HLA in healthy donors. Primers for the PCR totalled 60 Vbeta and 13 Jbeta. Data came from immunoSEQ multiplex PCR; TCRdb stores just in-frame clones and leaves some out. Among 150,000 or so clones listed, about 81% were seen once. Material for sequencing was PBMCs. Receptor source: a man aged 25-40 years in good health and CMV-seronegative.

The chain carries TRBV27 and TRBJ1-2, with 10 bases lining up with TRBD1. The length of the CDR3 is 15 residues. Germline V gene data show CDR1 as MNHEY and CDR2 as SMNVEV (reference sequence). Trimming cost V 3 bases and J 6 bases; bases outside gene matches: 7. The DNA for the CDR3 is TGTGCCAGCAGTTTTTCAGACAGGGGGCTGGATGGCTACACCTTC. Protein: CASSFSDRGLDGYTF.

The chain employs TRBV7-2 and TRBJ2-2; TRBD2 matches 7 bases. The V segment lost 7 bases and the J segment 2 bases; nucleotides outside the gene matches: 10. The germline gives CDR1 SGHTA, CDR2 FQGNSA. This CDR3 contains 16 residues. CDR3 amino acids: CASTTFGGGNTGELFF. The CDR3, as DNA: TGTGCCAGCACCACCTTTGGGGGGGGAAACACCGGGGAGCTGTTTTTT.

V and J are TRBV7-2 and TRBJ2-3; 7 bases fit TRBD2. V lost 5 bases and J lost 2; bases outside the gene matches: 7. CDR3 length: 15 residues. Germline assignment: CDR1 SGHTA and CDR2 FQGNSA. The CDR3 sequence: CASSAMGGTTDTQYF. The CDR3 DNA is TGTGCCAGCAGCGCCATGGGGGGGACCACAGATACGCAGTATTTT.

The J gene is TRBJ1-1, the V gene TRBV27; D remains ambiguous. From germline, CDR1 is MNHEY and CDR2 SMNVEV (reference sequence). V shed 0 bases and J shed 0 bases, with 5 bases lying between them. The CDR3 totals 14 residues. CDR3 nucleotides: TGTGCCAGCAGTTTATCGGCAGTGAACACTGAAGCTTTCTTT. This encodes CASSLSAVNTEAFF.

As regards this clone: A read error may produce the germline difference seen at one junction end. The chain combines TRBV18 with TRBJ2-6; 9 bases are shared with TRBD1. The germline gives CDR1 KGHSH, CDR2 LQKENI. This CDR3 comprises 19 residues. The CDR3 DNA is TGTGCCAGCTCACCACCCGGGACAGGGACGCTCTCTGGGGCCAACGGCCTGACTTTC. Translating it yields CASSPPGTGTLSGANGLTF.

The chain carries TRBV7-2 and TRBJ2-3, with D perhaps TRBD2 (6 bases). V was pared by 5 bases and J by 1 base, with 16 bases between. CDR1 and CDR2 from the germline V gene are SGHTA and FQGNSA. The CDR3 is made up of 16 amino acids. CDR3 protein: CASSLRAGAGTDTQYF. The CDR3 DNA sequence: TGTGCCAGCAGCCTAAGAGCGGGCGCGGGCACAGATACGCAGTATTTT.

The genes are TRBV28 and TRBJ2-4; TRBD2 matches 12 bases. V lost 5 bases and J lost 10; bases outside the gene matches: 12. Per germline, CDR1 MDHEN and CDR2 SYDVKM. The CDR3 totals 16 residues. CDR3 DNA: TGTGCCAGCAGTGGCCGGACTAGCGGGATCTTAGAGATTCAGTACTTC. Its translation is CASSGRTSGILEIQYF.

The V gene is TRBV27, the J gene TRBJ2-5; TRBD2 aligns across 13 bases. Germline CDR1 is MNHEY and CDR2 is SMNVEV (reference sequence). Trimming took 5 bases from V and 5 from J; bases not matched to a gene: 11. The CDR3 has 17 amino acids. The CDR3 protein is CASSLLTSGGARETQYF. CDR3 bases: TGTGCCAGCAGTCTCCTCACTAGCGGGGGGGCCCGTGAGACCCAGTACTTC.

V usage is TRBV28 and J usage is TRBJ2-3, with D tentatively TRBD1 (8 bases). V shed 5 bases and J shed 3 bases, with 15 bases lying between them. Per the germline V gene, CDR1 is MDHEN and CDR2 is SYDVKM. The CDR3 totals 15 residues. In DNA form, the CDR3 reads TGTGCCAGCAGTCCCAGGGGGCGGGAGACAGATACGCAGTATTTT. It is translated as CASSPRGRETDTQYF.

This clone was detected a few times. Here the CDR3 reads CSVGPTTGGDTIYF. CDR3 coding DNA: TGCAGCGTTGGCCCCACGACAGGGGGGGACACCATATATTTT. The rearrangement links TRBV29-1 to TRBJ1-3; TRBD1 aligns across 9 bases. CDR3 length equals 14 residues. In germline, CDR1 is SQVTM, CDR2 ANQGSEA. J lost 8 bases, V lost 4 bases, and 9 bases had no gene match.

For this clone: A junction boundary mismatches the germline segment, possibly from a read error. The V gene is TRBV5-6, the J gene TRBJ2-6; TRBD1 might be the D (6 bases). Germline CDR1 reads SGHDT; CDR2 reads YYEEEE. This CDR3 region has 16 residues. The CDR3 DNA sequence: TGTGCCAGCAGCTTGAGACAGGTAATCGGGGCCAACGGCCTGACTTTC. It specifies CASSLRQVIGANGLTF.

This clone has only one observation. Germline is not matched at one junction end, which may reflect a read error. The chain couples TRBV19 to TRBJ2-6; no clear D gene. The CDR3 is made up of 13 amino acids. Looked up from germline, CDR1 is LNHDA and CDR2 is SQIVND (reference sequence). The CDR3 here is CASSLLRANGLTF. In nucleotides, the CDR3 is TGTGCCAGTAGTCTCCTGCGTGCCAACGGCCTGACTTTC.

V usage is TRBV4-1 and J usage is TRBJ2-5, with D perhaps TRBD1 (5 bases). Trimming removed 3 bases at V and 5 bases at J, with 19 bases between. Germline CDR1 MGHRA, CDR2 YSYEKL. The CDR3 contains 16 residues. The CDR3 nucleotides are TGCGCCAGCAGCCAGCAATCGGCAGGGTTTGGGGAGACCCAGTACTTC. This translates into CASSQQSAGFGETQYF.

This clone was seen only a few times. The rearrangement uses TRBV5-1 and TRBJ2-2; 9 bases are a match to TRBD2. There are 16 residues in the CDR3. Germline V lookup: CDR1 SGHRS, CDR2 YFSETQ. V lost 2 bases and J lost 4; bases outside the gene matches: 6. CDR3 in amino acids: CASSFIAGVGTGELFF. CDR3 nucleotide sequence: TGCGCCAGCAGCTTTATAGCGGGAGTTGGCACCGGGGAGCTGTTTTTT. The variable domain in full, with the rest retrieved from reference TRBV5-1 and TRBJ2-2, is KAGVTQTPRYLIKTRGQQVTLSCSPISGHRSVSWYQQTPGQGLQFLFEYFSETQRNKGNFPGRFSGRQFSNSRSEMNVSTLELGDSALYLCASSFIAGVGTGELFFGEGSRLTVL.

This clone was counted a single time. The chain has TRBV4-1 and TRBJ1-6; D gene ambiguous. CDR1 and CDR2 from the germline V gene are MGHRA and YSYEKL. The V gene lost 4 bases and the J gene lost 7 bases, with 8 bases spanning the gap. The CDR3 covers 13 residues. CDR3 amino acids: CASSPSPNSPLHF. CDR3 nucleotides: TGCGCCAGCAGCCCGTCCCCGAATTCACCCCTCCACTTT.